One and the same sample provided the 20 T cell receptor beta chains below, sequenced in a study of blood T cells in healthy people across ages. PCR was performed a second time for about 7 to 12 cycles using a sample-barcoded 5' primer and a J-beta primer mix. TCRdb reprocessed the 5' RACE reads via MiXCR and lists one record per CDR3 protein. The profile covers some 880,000 distinct CDR3 sequences, with about 37% appearing a single time and 10% to 15% taken by the ten largest. The specimen was blood. The receptors shown here come from a young man in good health.

This rearrangement joins TRBV5-1 to TRBJ2-1; D uncertain. This CDR3 contains 14 residues. V gave up 0 bases and J gave up 5 bases, with 9 bases separating them. CDR1 and CDR2 (germline): SGHRS, YFSETQ. CDR3 protein: CASSLGVENNEQFF. The CDR3 DNA reads TGCGCCAGCAGCTTGGGTGTGGAAAACAATGAGCAGTTCTTC.

The J gene is TRBJ2-1, the V gene TRBV5-1; 11 nucleotides line up with TRBD1. Germline V CDR1 and CDR2: SGHRS, YFSETQ. Trimming removed 5 bases from V and 10 bases from J; junction bases left unmatched: 8. The CDR3 consists of 14 residues. The CDR3 DNA reads TGCGCCAGCAGAGGACAGGGGGCGAACGGAGAGCAGTTCTTC. Translated, it gives CASRGQGANGEQFF.

This clonotype was detected many times. The chain couples TRBV5-1 to TRBJ1-1, with 7 bases fitting TRBD1. Germline V gives CDR1 SGHRS, CDR2 YFSETQ. V was pared by 4 bases and J by 0 bases, with 3 bases of the junction left unmatched. The CDR3 covers 14 residues. In DNA form, the CDR3 reads TGCGCCAGCAGCGGCGACAGGGTGAACACTGAAGCTTTCTTT. Its translation is CASSGDRVNTEAFF. The entire variable domain, with the rest obtained from reference TRBV5-1 and TRBJ1-1, is as follows: KAGVTQTPRYLIKTRGQQVTLSCSPISGHRSVSWYQQTPGQGLQFLFEYFSETQRNKGNFPGRFSGRQFSNSRSEMNVSTLELGDSALYLCASSGDRVNTEAFFGQGTRLTVV.

This clonotype was detected only a few times. This chain links TRBV5-1 with TRBJ2-1; D may be TRBD2 (6 bases). The CDR3 sequence is 15 residues long. CDR1 SGHRS and CDR2 YFSETQ come from the germline V gene. V was shortened by 4 bases and J by 7 bases, with 18 bases between the two germline ends. The CDR3 reads CASSRQVASENEQFF. As DNA, the CDR3 is TGCGCCAGCAGCAGACAAGTGGCTAGCGAAAATGAGCAGTTCTTC.

Concerning this clonotype: This could be a read error, since a much larger clone is one nucleotide away. The chain combines TRBV7-9 with TRBJ2-1, with a weak D call TRBD1 (5 bases). Trimming removed 5 bases from V and 13 bases from J, with 27 bases in between. The CDR3 extends over 16 amino acids. Germline CDR1 is SEHNR and CDR2 is FQNEAQ (reference sequence). CDR3 loop: CASSDHSILGQETQFF. In DNA form, the CDR3 reads TGTGCCAGCAGCGACCACAGTATTTTAGGACAAGAGACCCAGTTCTTC.

The V call is TRBV6-2 or TRBV6-3, the J call TRBJ2-1; D remains ambiguous. CDR1 MNHEY and CDR2 SVGEGT come from the germline V gene. With 3 bases removed from V and 12 bases from J, the gap between germline ends came to 15 bases. The CDR3 covers 13 residues. CDR3 nucleotide sequence: TGTGCCAGCAGTTATAGTGTGGGGATAAGGCAGTTCTTC. Translating gives CASSYSVGIRQFF.

This rearrangement joins TRBV19 to TRBJ2-1; 7 bases fit TRBD2. Germline V gives CDR1 LNHDA, CDR2 SQIVND (reference sequence). The CDR3 has 17 amino acids. J was trimmed by 9 bases and V by 1 base; bases with no gene match: 15. CDR3 nucleotides: TGTGCCAGTAGTATAGGGGTACGACGGGGGGAGGAATTTGAGCAGTTCTTC. Its protein product is CASSIGVRRGEEFEQFF.

J is TRBJ2-3 and V is TRBV28; 11 bases match TRBD1. Trimming at V came to 3 bases and at J to 4 bases, leaving 6 bases not matched to a gene. In germline, CDR1 is MDHEN, CDR2 SYDVKM. The CDR3 covers 16 residues. The CDR3 DNA reads as TGTGCCAGCAGTTTGGGGACAGGGGGGGGTCCAGATACGCAGTATTTT. This sequence encodes CASSLGTGGGPDTQYF.

J is TRBJ2-1 and V is TRBV7-2, with D tentatively TRBD2 (6 bases). Trimming cost V 4 bases and J 9 bases, with 13 bases left between them. CDR1 SGHTA and CDR2 FQGNSA come from the germline V gene. This CDR3 contains 13 residues. The CDR3 loop is CASSSDPAGEQFF. The CDR3 DNA follows: TGTGCCAGCAGCTCGGACCCAGCGGGTGAGCAGTTCTTC.

The table lists this clonotype with many counts. The chain has TRBV12-3 or TRBV12-4 and TRBJ2-7; the match to TRBD1 covers 7 bases. The CDR3 is 15 amino acids. Trimming at V came to 6 bases and at J to 3 bases, leaving 11 bases not matched to a gene. The CDR3 loop is CASSTGTASYYEQYF. CDR3 sequence (DNA): TGTGCCAGCAGCACTGGGACAGCTTCTTACTACGAGCAGTACTTC.

This rearrangement joins TRBV9 to TRBJ1-2, with 8 positions matching TRBD1. The ends lost 2 bases at V and 8 bases at J; junction bases unmatched: 20. The CDR3 sequence is 18 residues long. CDR1 is SGDLS, CDR2 YYNGEE, per germline. The CDR3 coding sequence is TGTGCCAGCAGCGTCAACCCAGGGGGCGTTCGAGAGACCTGGGGCTACACCTTC. This translates into CASSVNPGGVRETWGYTF.

In this sample, this clonotype turned up many times. The V gene is TRBV29-1, the J gene TRBJ1-1; tentatively, D is TRBD1 (5 bases). The CDR3 extends over 11 amino acids. V lost 6 bases, J lost 4 bases, and 9 bases lay in between. CDR1 and CDR2 (germline): SQVTM, ANQGSEA. In DNA form, the CDR3 reads TGCAGCGTCCAGGGACTCACTGAAGCTTTCTTT. Encoded protein: CSVQGLTEAFF.

This chain links TRBV7-9 with TRBJ1-2, with D maybe TRBD1 (5 bases). The germline CDR1 and CDR2 sequences are SEHNR and FQNEAQ (reference sequence). Trimming shortened V by 5 bases and J by 4 bases, and 26 bases separated the two germline ends. The CDR3 spans 18 residues. The CDR3 DNA reads as TGTGCCAGCAGCACACCCCTCACGCCAATCCAGGGTCCCTATGGCTACACCTTC. It encodes CASSTPLTPIQGPYGYTF. The entire variable domain, with the rest obtained from reference TRBV7-9 and TRBJ1-2, is as follows: DTGVSQNPRHKITKRGQNVTFRCDPISEHNRLYWYRQTLGQGPEFLTYFQNEAQLEKSRLLSDRFSAERPKGSFSTLEIQRTEQGDSAMYLCASSTPLTPIQGPYGYTFGSGTRLTVV.

This clonotype was seen a handful of times. V and J are TRBV20-1 and TRBJ2-1; 9 nucleotides line up with TRBD2. Germline CDR1 and CDR2: DFQATT and SNEGSKA (reference sequence). The CDR3 length is 17 residues. The junction had 6 bases not matched to a gene; V was cut back by 0 bases and J by 0 bases. In DNA form, the CDR3 reads TGCAGTGCTAGAGACCTAGCGGGGAGAACCTCCTACAATGAGCAGTTCTTC. Its protein is CSARDLAGRTSYNEQFF.

V usage is TRBV15 and J usage is TRBJ2-5; possible D gene TRBD2, 5 bases. V was cut by 0 bases and J by 6 bases, with 14 bases left in between. Per the germline V gene, CDR1 is LNHNV and CDR2 is YYDKDF (reference sequence). CDR3 length: 15 amino acids. The CDR3 loop reads CATSRDSAAEKTQYF. The CDR3 DNA is TGTGCCACCAGCAGAGATAGCGCGGCCGAGAAGACCCAGTACTTC.

Only a few counts were recorded for this clonotype. The chain links TRBV24-1 to TRBJ2-3; 10 nucleotides line up with TRBD2. Germline V CDR1 and CDR2: KGHDR, SFDVKD. With 2 bases clipped from V and 4 bases from J, the junction kept 8 bases outside the gene matches. The CDR3 contains 17 residues. The CDR3 DNA reads as TGTGCCACCAGTGATTCGGATAGCGGGGGGCTCGCAGATACGCAGTATTTT. This translates into CATSDSDSGGLADTQYF.

Points on this clonotype: A much bigger clone sits one base away, suggesting this may be a read error. The J gene is TRBJ2-1, the V gene TRBV20-1, with TRBD1 matching over 7 bases. Germline CDR1 and CDR2: DFQATT and SNEGSKA (reference sequence). The V and J ends lost 3 bases and 0 bases, in that order; junction bases with no gene match: 8. The CDR3 has 16 residues. Here the CDR3 reads CSASDRQGPSYNEQFF. The DNA of the CDR3 is TGCAGTGCTAGTGACCGACAGGGCCCCTCCTACAATGAGCAGTTCTTC.

This chain uses TRBV6-1 with TRBJ1-2; a weak D match, TRBD1 (6 bases). Trimming cost V 5 bases and J 1 base, with 26 bases left between them. CDR1 MNHNS and CDR2 SASEGT come from the germline V gene. The CDR3 loop spans 19 amino acids. CDR3: CASSRPSGTPSRDNYGYTF. The CDR3 DNA reads as TGTGCCAGCAGTCGCCCATCCGGGACACCATCACGCGATAACTATGGCTACACCTTC.

The chain links TRBV5-1 to TRBJ2-1; no firm D call. The J call may not be correct, given that the DNA end is closer to TRBJ2-7. Germline CDR1 and CDR2: SGHRS and YFSETQ. The CDR3 is made up of 17 amino acids. Here the CDR3 DNA reads TGCGCCAGCAGCATCCCGACCCAAACCCGCTCCTACAATGAGCAGTACTTC. Protein: CASSIPTQTRSYNEQYF.

The V call is TRBV15, the J call TRBJ2-3; possible D gene TRBD1, 5 bases. V lost 1 base and J lost 2, with 7 bases in between. CDR1 is LNHNV and CDR2 is YYDKDF in the germline V gene (reference sequence). This CDR3 region has 14 residues. This CDR3 reads CATSRVGDTDTQYF. DNA of the CDR3: TGTGCCACCAGCAGAGTAGGGGACACAGATACGCAGTATTTT.